Sequencing of this TCR beta chain was carried out in a study of blood T cell repertoires in COVID-19. Study-level background: Samples taken during acute and convalescent COVID-19 were collected in the United States, Italy and Spain.

This CDR3 is built from 11 residues. Germline V gene lookup returns CDR1 SQVTM and CDR2 ANQGSEA. Between the trimmed V and J ends, which lost 2 bases and 8 bases, there was a span of 9 bases. The data were produced by immunoSEQ multiplex PCR, yet TCRdb's version contains in-frame clones alone and is incomplete. This sample has about 220,000 clones, with roughly 87% found just once. V usage is TRBV29-1 and J usage is TRBJ1-1; no clear D gene. The source material was PBMCs or T cells enriched from blood (not recorded which). The clonotype was recovered from a woman in her twenties or thirties with acute COVID-19. The CDR3 DNA follows: TGCAGCGTTGAACCGGGATCGGAAGCTTTCTTT. It yields the protein CSVEPGSEAFF.